These 8 T cell receptor beta chains were sequenced from one sample in a study of cytomegalovirus exposure and HLA in healthy donors. The PCR had 60 Vbeta and 13 Jbeta primers. Some clones are missing from TCRdb's copy, which holds only in-frame ones; the method was immunoSEQ multiplex PCR. The data hold 200,000 to 250,000 clones, with about 70% observed a single time. Specimen: PBMCs. The receptors come from a man aged 35-49 years in good health and CMV-seropositive.

The rearrangement joins TRBV25-1 to TRBJ1-5; no clear D gene. CDR1 MGHDK and CDR2 SYGVNS come from the germline V gene. This CDR3 is 14 amino acids long. The V gene lost 5 bases and the J gene lost 6 bases, with 14 bases spanning the gap. The CDR3 DNA reads as TGTGCCAGCAGTCCGACCGGCGCGGGTCAGCCCCAGCATTTT. Its translation is CASSPTGAGQPQHF.

V and J are TRBV29-1 and TRBJ2-1; 10 bases match TRBD2. The germline V gene encodes CDR1 SQVTM and CDR2 ANQGSEA. Trimming took 7 bases from V and 8 from J; bases not matched to a gene: 11. This CDR3 has 14 amino acids. The CDR3 nucleotides read TGCAGCGCCCAATCTAGCGGGGGAATGGATGAGCAGTTCTTC. Translating gives CSAQSSGGMDEQFF.

The gene calls are TRBV2 and TRBJ2-5; TRBD1 matches at 8 bases. CDR3 length: 11 residues. The V gene's germline CDR1 is SNHLY and CDR2 FYNNEI. V shed 9 bases and J 11 bases; nucleotides not matched to a gene: 8. In nucleotides, the CDR3 is TGTGCCAGTTACAGGGGGGAAGAGCAGTACTTC. Translating it yields CASYRGEEQYF.

The chain links TRBV7-8 to TRBJ1-3; D gene unclear. The CDR3 covers 16 residues. From germline, CDR1 is SGHVS and CDR2 FQNEAQ. V lost 6 bases, J lost 7 bases, and 22 bases lay in between. For the CDR3, the DNA is TGTGCCAGCAGACCGTACGCCAGCGGGTATTCGAACACCATATATTTT. Amino acid sequence: CASRPYASGYSNTIYF.

The genes are TRBV28 and TRBJ2-7; 9 positions match TRBD2. The CDR3 consists of 14 residues. Germline V gives CDR1 MDHEN, CDR2 SYDVKM. Losses at the gene ends were 8 bases for V and 0 bases for J; bases not matched to a gene: 5. CDR3 sequence (DNA): TGTGCCAGCCACGCGGGAGGGACCTCCTACGAGCAGTACTTC. This sequence encodes CASHAGGTSYEQYF. Full variable domain (rest looked up from reference TRBV28 and TRBJ2-7): DVKVTQSSRYLVKRTGEKVFLECVQDMDHENMFWYRQDPGLGLRLIYFSYDVKMKEKGDIPEGYSVSREKKERFSLILESASTNQTSMYLCASHAGGTSYEQYFGPGTRLTVT.

This clone was observed a handful of times. The rearrangement joins TRBV7-8 to TRBJ1-3; D not resolved. Looked up from germline, CDR1 is SGHVS and CDR2 is FQNEAQ. With 5 bases removed from V and 16 bases from J, the gap between germline ends came to 18 bases. This CDR3 is 12 amino acids long. The CDR3, as DNA: TGTGCCAGCAGCCCCACGCGGGAAGGTCGTTATTTT. Its translation: CASSPTREGRYF.

This chain connects TRBV2 to TRBJ2-3; D is undetermined. CDR1 and CDR2 (germline): SNHLY, FYNNEI. The V end was cut by 5 bases, the J end by 4 bases, with 7 bases between. This CDR3 contains 12 residues. The CDR3 protein is CASSYGPDTQYF. CDR3 coding DNA: TGTGCCAGCAGTTATGGGCCAGATACGCAGTATTTT.

This clone was seen more than once but under ten times. V gene TRBV5-1 combines with J gene TRBJ2-3; the match to TRBD2 covers 7 bases. The length of the CDR3 is 16 residues. The germline V gene has CDR1 SGHRS and CDR2 YFSETQ. The ends lost 4 bases at V and 2 bases at J; junction bases unmatched: 10. In DNA, the CDR3 is TGCGCCAGCAGCCGAGGTAACGGGGGGACCACAGATACGCAGTATTTT. Residues: CASSRGNGGTTDTQYF.